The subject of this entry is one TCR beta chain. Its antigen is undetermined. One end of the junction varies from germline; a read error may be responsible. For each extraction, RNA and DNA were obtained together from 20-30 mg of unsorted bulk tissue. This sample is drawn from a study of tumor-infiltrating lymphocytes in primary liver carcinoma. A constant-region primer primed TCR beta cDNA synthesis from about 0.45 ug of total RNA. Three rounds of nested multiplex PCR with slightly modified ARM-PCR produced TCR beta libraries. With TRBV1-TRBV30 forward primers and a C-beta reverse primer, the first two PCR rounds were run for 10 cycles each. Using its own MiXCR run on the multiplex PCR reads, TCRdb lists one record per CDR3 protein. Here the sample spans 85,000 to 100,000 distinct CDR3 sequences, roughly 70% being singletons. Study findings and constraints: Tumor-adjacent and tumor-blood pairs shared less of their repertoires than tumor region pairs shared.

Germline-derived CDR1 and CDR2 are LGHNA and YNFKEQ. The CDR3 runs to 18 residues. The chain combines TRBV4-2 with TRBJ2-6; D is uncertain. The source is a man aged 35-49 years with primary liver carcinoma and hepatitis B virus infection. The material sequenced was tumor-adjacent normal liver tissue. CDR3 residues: CASSPDMRPASGANVLTF. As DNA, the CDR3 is TGTGCCAGCAGCCCCGACATGCGCCCGGCCTCTGGTGCCAACGTCCTGACTTTC.